This T cell receptor (beta chain) was captured in a study of cytomegalovirus exposure and HLA in healthy donors (dated by TCRdb to between 2016 and 2019). Background for the entire study: A later analysis indicated that the 100 to 150 validation repertoires were generated on the platform also employed for the 600 to 750 repertoires of the first cohort. The aim of the study was to test whether cataloging public T cell receptors could identify signatures of past pathogen exposure. Besides the first cohort of approximately 710 subjects, a separate validation cohort made up of roughly 120 different subjects was used. The study combined high-throughput TCR immunosequencing, statistical association of individual TCRs with disease status, and machine learning to predict cytomegalovirus infection status.

The donors belonged to the validation cohort of around 120 subjects, which was separate from the roughly 670-subject first cohort. Libraries were built with the immunoSEQ multiplex PCR assay. In the authors' own workflow: To diagnose cytomegalovirus status from the catalog of TCR beta chain sequences, a statistical classification framework was built. The clones in this table, taken by TCRdb from immuneACCESS, are in-frame only. Not every clone is retained; where verified, under half of the shortfall comes from an unresolved V gene, and the cause of the rest is unknown. V, J and clone size derive from that table, while D and trimming were established from the DNA sequence. Across this sample there are under 350,000 clones, with approximately 86% seen only once. The ten largest account for approximately 1% of the sample. CDR1 and CDR2, per the germline V gene, are SGHAT and FQNNGV. Trimming at the junction amounts to 7 bases on V and 1 base on J, and the germline ends lie 7 bases apart. The CDR3 covers 12 residues, taking in both the cysteine and the phenylalanine. Left in the record is the CDR3 DNA by itself, 36 bases read in frame from the first base.

Worth noting for this clone: Its antigen is still unknown. Base qualities are not at hand, and no much larger clone is one base apart.

The paper's findings and limits, for the study overall: While some public TCRs were present in many individuals, most TCR sequences turned up only very rarely across donors. A total of some 180 TCR beta chains were listed by the study as associated with cytomegalovirus. According to the authors, the approach could potentially be generalized to other disease states and immunological phenotypes. Of the cluster scores, about 94% were above 0 in a later analysis, which found that TCRs clustered in the first cohort also tended to co-occur in the 90 to 150 validation repertoires. In both the original and validation cohorts, the classifier was reported to diagnose cytomegalovirus status with high specificity and sensitivity. A few of the identified cytomegalovirus-associated TCR beta chains were confirmed in vitro to be specific for cytomegalovirus antigens. All 130 or so repertoires were used to score co-occurrence in the validation cohort in a later analysis, because that analysis had no HLA typing for the cohort.

The source of this sequence is a woman between 18 and 29 years old in good health and CMV-seronegative. The specimen was PBMCs. The chain was built from TRBV11-2 and TRBJ1-1; the D gene is not confidently resolved. The CDR3 in this case is CASKRANTEAFF. The DNA is as follows: TGTGCCAGCAAGAGAGCGAACACTGAAGCTTTCTTT.